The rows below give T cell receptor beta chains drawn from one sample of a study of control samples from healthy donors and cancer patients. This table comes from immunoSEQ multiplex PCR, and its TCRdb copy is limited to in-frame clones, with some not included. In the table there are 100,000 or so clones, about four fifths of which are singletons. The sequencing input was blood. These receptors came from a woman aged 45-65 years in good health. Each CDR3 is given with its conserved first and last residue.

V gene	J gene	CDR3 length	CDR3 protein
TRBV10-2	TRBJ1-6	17	CASSGGQGRIRDSPLHF
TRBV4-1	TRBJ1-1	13	CASSQDMGFEAFF
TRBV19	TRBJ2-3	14	CASSIDDGLVTQYF
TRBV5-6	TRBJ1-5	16	CASSLGAGSSNQPQHF
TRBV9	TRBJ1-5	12	CASSVGDQPQHF
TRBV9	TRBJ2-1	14	CASSRDRIYNEQFF
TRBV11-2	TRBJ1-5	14	CASSTGQGIQPQHF
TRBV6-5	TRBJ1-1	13	CASSLEISTEAFF
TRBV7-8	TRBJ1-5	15	CASSYSRQSNQPQHF
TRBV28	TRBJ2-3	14	CASSSTGGTDTQYF
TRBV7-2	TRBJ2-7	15	CASSLAGASSYEQYF
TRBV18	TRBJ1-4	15	CASSPMTGTNEKLFF
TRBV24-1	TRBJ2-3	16	CATSDLRFGGTDTQYF
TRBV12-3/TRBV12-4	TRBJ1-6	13	CASSFSGDSPLHF
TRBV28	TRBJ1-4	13	CASRGGTNEKLFF